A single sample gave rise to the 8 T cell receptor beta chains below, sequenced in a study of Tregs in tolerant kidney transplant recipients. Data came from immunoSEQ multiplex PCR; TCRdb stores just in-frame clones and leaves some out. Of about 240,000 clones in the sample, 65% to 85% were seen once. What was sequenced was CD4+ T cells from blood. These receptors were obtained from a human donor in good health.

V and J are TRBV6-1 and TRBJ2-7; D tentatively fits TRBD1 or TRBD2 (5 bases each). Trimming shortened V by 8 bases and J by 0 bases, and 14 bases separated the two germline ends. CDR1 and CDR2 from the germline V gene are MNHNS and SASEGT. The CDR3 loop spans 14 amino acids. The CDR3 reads CASLMGRRSYEQYF. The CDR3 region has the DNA TGTGCCAGCCTAATGGGACGCCGCTCCTACGAGCAGTACTTC.

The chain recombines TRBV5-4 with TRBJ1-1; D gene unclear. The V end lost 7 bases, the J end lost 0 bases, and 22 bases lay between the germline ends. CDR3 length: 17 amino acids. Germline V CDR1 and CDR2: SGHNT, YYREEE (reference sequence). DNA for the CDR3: TGTGCCAGCCGCCATGTGGGCCTTGGGTCGGTGAACACTGAAGCTTTCTTT. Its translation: CASRHVGLGSVNTEAFF.

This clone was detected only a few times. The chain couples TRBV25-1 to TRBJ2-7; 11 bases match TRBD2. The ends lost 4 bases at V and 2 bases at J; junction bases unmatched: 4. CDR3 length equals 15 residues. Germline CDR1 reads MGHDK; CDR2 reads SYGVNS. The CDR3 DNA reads TGTGCCAGCAGTGTGGGACTAGCGGTTACCTACGAGCAGTACTTC. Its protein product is CASSVGLAVTYEQYF.

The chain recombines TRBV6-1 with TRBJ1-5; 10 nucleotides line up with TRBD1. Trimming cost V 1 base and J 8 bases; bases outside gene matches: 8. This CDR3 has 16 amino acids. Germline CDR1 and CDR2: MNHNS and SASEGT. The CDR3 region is CASSEGQGAILEPQHF. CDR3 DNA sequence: TGTGCCAGCAGTGAAGGACAGGGGGCGATCCTGGAGCCCCAGCATTTT.

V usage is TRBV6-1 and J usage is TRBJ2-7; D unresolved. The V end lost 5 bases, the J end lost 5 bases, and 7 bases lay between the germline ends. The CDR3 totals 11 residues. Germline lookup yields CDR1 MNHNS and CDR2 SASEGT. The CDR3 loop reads CASSSLDEQYF. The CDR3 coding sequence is TGTGCCAGCAGTTCCCTAGACGAGCAGTACTTC.

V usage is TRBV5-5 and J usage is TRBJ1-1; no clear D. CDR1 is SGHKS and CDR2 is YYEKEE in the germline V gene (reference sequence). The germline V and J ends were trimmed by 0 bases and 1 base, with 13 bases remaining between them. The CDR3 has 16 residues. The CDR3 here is CASSLGRREKNTEAFF. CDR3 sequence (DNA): TGTGCCAGCAGCTTGGGTAGGAGGGAGAAGAACACTGAAGCTTTCTTT.

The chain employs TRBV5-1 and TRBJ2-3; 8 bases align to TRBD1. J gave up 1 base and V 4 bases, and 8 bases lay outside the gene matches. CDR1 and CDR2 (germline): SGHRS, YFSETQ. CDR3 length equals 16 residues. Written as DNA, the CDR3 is TGCGCCAGCAGCACCGACAGGGGTCAAGGCACAGATACGCAGTATTTT. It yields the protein CASSTDRGQGTDTQYF.

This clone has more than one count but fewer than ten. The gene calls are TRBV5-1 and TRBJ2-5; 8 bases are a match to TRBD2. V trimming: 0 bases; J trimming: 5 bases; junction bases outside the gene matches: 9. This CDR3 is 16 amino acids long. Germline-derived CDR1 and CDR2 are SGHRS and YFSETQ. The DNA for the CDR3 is TGCGCCAGCAGCTTGGCTTTAGCGGGACGGGGGGAGACCCAGTACTTC. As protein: CASSLALAGRGETQYF.